This T cell receptor beta chain was sequenced for a study of shared clonotypes between healthy human individuals. Genomic DNA (from each subset) was split evenly across several immunoSEQ plates. Method: immunoSEQ multiplex PCR; TCRdb's copy keeps in-frame clones and lacks some. The sample lists hundreds of thousands of clones; over 65% were seen once. Healthy HIV-negative adults without recent acute infections or vaccinations served as donors. This clone was recorded a few times. Trimming took off 2 bases at V and 2 bases at J, with 10 bases between the two ends. The CDR3 totals 14 residues. Germline CDR1 is SGHDT and CDR2 is YYEEEE.

The sample consisted of memory CD4+ T cells sorted from blood. Subset noted: CD45RA-negative fraction. V gene TRBV5-6 combines with J gene TRBJ2-5; D not resolved. This TCR derives from a woman in her twenties or thirties in good health. The CDR3 DNA follows: TGTGCCAGCAGCTTCACCTGGGCGCAAGAGACCCAGTACTTC. Protein product: CASSFTWAQETQYF. Full variable domain (missing parts from reference TRBV5-6 and TRBJ2-5): DAGVTQSPTHLIKTRGQQVTLRCSPKSGHDTVSWYQQALGQGPQFIFQYYEEEERQRGNFPDRFSGHQFPNYSSELNVNALLLGDSALYLCASSFTWAQETQYFGPGTRLLVL.